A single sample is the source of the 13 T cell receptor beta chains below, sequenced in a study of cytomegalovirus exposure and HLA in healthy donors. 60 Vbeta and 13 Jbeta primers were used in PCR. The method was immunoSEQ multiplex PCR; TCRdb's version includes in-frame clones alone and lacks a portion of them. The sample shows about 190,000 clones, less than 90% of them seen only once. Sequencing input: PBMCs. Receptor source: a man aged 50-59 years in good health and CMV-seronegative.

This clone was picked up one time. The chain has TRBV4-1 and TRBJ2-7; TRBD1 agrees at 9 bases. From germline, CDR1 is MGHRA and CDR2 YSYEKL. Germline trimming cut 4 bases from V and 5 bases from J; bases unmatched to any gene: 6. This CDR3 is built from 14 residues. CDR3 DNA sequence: TGCGCCAGCAGCCCTCGACAGGGGGACAACGAGCAGTACTTC. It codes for CASSPRQGDNEQYF.

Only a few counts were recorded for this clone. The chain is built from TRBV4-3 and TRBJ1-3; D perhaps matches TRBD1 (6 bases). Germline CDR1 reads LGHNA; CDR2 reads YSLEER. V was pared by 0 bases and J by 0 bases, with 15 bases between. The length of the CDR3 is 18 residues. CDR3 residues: CASSQDPSDRHSGNTIYF. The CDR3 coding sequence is TGCGCCAGCAGCCAAGATCCTTCGGACAGACACTCTGGAAACACCATATATTTT.

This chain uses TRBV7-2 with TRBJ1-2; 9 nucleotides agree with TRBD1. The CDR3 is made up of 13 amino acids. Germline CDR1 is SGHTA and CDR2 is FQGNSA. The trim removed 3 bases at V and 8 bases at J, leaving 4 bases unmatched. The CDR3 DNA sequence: TGTGCCAGCAGCTTCAGACAGGGGGGCGGCTACACCTTC. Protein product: CASSFRQGGGYTF.

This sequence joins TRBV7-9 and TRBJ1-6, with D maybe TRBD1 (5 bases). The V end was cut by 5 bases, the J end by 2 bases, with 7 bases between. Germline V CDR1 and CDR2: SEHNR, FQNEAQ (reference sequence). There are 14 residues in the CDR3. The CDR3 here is CASSRGTYNSPLHF. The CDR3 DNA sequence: TGTGCCAGCAGCAGGGGCACCTATAATTCACCCCTCCACTTT.

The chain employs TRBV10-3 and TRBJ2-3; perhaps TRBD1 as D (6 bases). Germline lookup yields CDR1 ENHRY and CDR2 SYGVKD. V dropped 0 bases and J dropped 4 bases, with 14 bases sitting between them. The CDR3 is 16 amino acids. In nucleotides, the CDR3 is TGTGCCATCAGTGAGTCCCCTGTGGGGGCCGCAGATACGCAGTATTTT. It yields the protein CAISESPVGAADTQYF.

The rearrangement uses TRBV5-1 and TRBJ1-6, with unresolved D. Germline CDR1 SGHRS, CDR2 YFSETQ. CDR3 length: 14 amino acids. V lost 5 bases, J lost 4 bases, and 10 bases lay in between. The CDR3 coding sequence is TGCGCCAGCAGTCCCGGGAGTTATAATTCACCCCTCCACTTT. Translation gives CASSPGSYNSPLHF.

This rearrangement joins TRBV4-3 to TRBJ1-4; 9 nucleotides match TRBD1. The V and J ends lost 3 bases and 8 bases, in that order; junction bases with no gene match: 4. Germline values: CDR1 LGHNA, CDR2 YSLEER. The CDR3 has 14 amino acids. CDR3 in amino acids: CASSHRDRDEKLFF. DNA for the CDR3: TGCGCCAGCAGCCACAGGGACAGGGACGAAAAACTGTTTTTT.

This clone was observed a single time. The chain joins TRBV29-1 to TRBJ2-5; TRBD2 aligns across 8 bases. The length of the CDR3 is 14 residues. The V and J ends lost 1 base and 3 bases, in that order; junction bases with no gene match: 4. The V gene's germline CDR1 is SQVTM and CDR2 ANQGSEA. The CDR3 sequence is CSVEVQTSEETQYF. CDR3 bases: TGCAGCGTTGAAGTTCAGACTAGCGAAGAGACCCAGTACTTC.

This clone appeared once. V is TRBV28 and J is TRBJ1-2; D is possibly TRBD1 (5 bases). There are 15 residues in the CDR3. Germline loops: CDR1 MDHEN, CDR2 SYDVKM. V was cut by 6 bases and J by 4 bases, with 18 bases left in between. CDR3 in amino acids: CASRGMTVAGYGYTF. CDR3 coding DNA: TGTGCCAGCAGGGGCATGACAGTGGCCGGCTATGGCTACACCTTC.

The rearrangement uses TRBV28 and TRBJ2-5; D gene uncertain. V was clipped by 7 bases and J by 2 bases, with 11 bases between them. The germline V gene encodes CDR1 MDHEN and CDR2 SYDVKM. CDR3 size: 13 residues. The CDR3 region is CASIPRHQETQYF. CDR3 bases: TGTGCCAGCATCCCGAGACATCAAGAGACCCAGTACTTC. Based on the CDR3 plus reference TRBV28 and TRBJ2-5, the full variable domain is DVKVTQSSRYLVKRTGEKVFLECVQDMDHENMFWYRQDPGLGLRLIYFSYDVKMKEKGDIPEGYSVSREKKERFSLILESASTNQTSMYLCASIPRHQETQYFGPGTRLLVL.

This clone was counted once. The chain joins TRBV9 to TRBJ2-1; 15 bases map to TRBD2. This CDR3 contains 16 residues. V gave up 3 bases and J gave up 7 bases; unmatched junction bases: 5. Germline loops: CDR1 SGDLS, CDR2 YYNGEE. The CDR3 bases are TGTGCCAGCAGCGAGGGACTAGCGGGGGGCGGGAATGAGCAGTTCTTC. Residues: CASSEGLAGGGNEQFF.

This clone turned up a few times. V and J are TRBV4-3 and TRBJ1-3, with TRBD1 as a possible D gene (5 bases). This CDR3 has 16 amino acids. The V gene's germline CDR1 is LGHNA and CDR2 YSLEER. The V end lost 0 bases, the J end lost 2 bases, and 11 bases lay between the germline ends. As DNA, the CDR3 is TGCGCCAGCAGCCAAGATTCCAGGGCAACTGGAAACACCATATATTTT. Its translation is CASSQDSRATGNTIYF.

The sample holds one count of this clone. CDR3 residues: CASSRLPGANVLTF. DNA of the CDR3: TGCGCCAGCAGCCGCCTACCTGGGGCCAACGTCCTGACTTTC. The genes are TRBV5-1 and TRBJ2-6; D is ambiguous. Trimming took off 4 bases at V and 2 bases at J, with 7 bases between the two ends. CDR3 length: 14 residues. From germline, CDR1 is SGHRS and CDR2 YFSETQ.